A selection of T cell receptor beta chains follows, all from one sample in a study of T cells in Graves' hyperthyroidism and ophthalmopathy. TCRdb re-derived calls from the multiplex PCR reads in MiXCR, one entry per CDR3 protein. This table has around 560,000 distinct CDR3 sequences, 16% appearing once. Sequencing was performed on blood. These receptors were obtained from a woman in her late teens or twenties with Graves' hyperthyroidism. Each CDR3 is given with its conserved first and last residue. D genes are given only for firm matches. Expanded clones are given a class, and other clones once, few, many or no size at all.

>TRBV5-1|few|.|TRBJ1-6
CASSEDVGPLHF
TGCGCCAGCAGCGAGGACGTCGGGCCCCTCCACTTT
>TRBV24-1|few|.|TRBJ1-5
CATSPLGPNQPQHF
TGTGCCACCAGTCCTCTGGGACCCAATCAGCCCCAGCATTTT
>TRBV7-8|many|.|TRBJ2-7
CASSLYRDEQYF
TGTGCCAGCAGCTTATACAGGGACGAGCAGTACTTC
>TRBV27|.|TRBD2|TRBJ2-1
CASRHSSGANYNEQFF
TGTGCCAGCAGGCACTCTAGCGGGGCGAACTACAATGAGCAGTTCTTC
>TRBV9|many|.|TRBJ2-7
CASSVEGDPYEQYF
TGTGCCAGCAGCGTAGAAGGGGATCCCTACGAGCAGTACTTC
>TRBV6-1|many|.|TRBJ2-1
CASSYFGVGGNEQFF
TGTGCCAGCAGTTATTTCGGGGTTGGTGGCAATGAGCAGTTCTTC
>TRBV20-1|.|.|TRBJ1-2
CSALRLFGASNYGCTF
TGCAGTGCTCTACGCTTATTCGGGGCTTCTAACTATGGCTGCACCTTC
>TRBV7-2|few|.|TRBJ2-7
CASRLRQDFSYEQYF
TGTGCCAGCAGACTTAGACAGGACTTCTCCTACGAGCAGTACTTC
>TRBV9|.|.|TRBJ1-5
CASSDSPVEPQHF
TGTGCCAGCAGCGACTCCCCGGTCGAGCCCCAGCATTTT
>TRBV7-2|many|.|TRBJ1-4
CASSLGRDNNEKLFF
TGTGCCAGCAGCTTAGGCCGGGACAATAATGAAAAACTGTTTTTT
>TRBV7-4|few|.|TRBJ1-1
CASSLGGQGAEAFF
TGTGCCAGCAGCTTAGGCGGCCAGGGCGCTGAAGCTTTCTTT
>TRBV5-8|few|.|TRBJ1-1
CASSLVFAEAFF
TGTGCCAGCAGCTTGGTGTTTGCTGAAGCTTTCTTT
>TRBV27|few|TRBD2|TRBJ2-2
CASSLLVWRFAGGDTGELFF
TGTGCCAGCAGTTTATTGGTATGGCGGTTCGCGGGAGGGGACACCGGGGAGCTGTTTTTT
>TRBV28|.|.|TRBJ1-2
CASSLGRRAYGYTF
TGTGCCAGCAGTTTGGGCAGAAGGGCCTATGGCTACACCTTC
>TRBV12-3/TRBV12-4|.|.|TRBJ2-1
CASSEYSEQFF
TGTGCCAGCAGTGAGTACAGTGAGCAGTTCTTC